One and the same sample provided the 11 T cell receptor beta chains below, sequenced in a study of T cells after yellow fever vaccination. TCRdb used MiXCR to reprocess the 5' RACE reads, holding one entry per CDR3 protein. Of 150,000 to 200,000 distinct CDR3 sequences in the sample, roughly 6.2% were seen once. This specimen consisted of CD4+ T cells sorted from PBMCs, obtained on the day of the first yellow fever vaccination. The receptors stem from a man aged 18 to 29 who received the YFV17D yellow fever vaccine.

This clonotype was seen many times. This chain links TRBV5-4 with TRBJ2-2, with TRBD1 matching 10 bases. CDR3 length: 15 residues. The V and J ends lost 3 bases and 5 bases, in that order; junction bases with no gene match: 4. Germline CDR1 is SGHNT and CDR2 is YYREEE (reference sequence). The CDR3 bases are TGTGCCAGCAGCTCCGGGACAGGGGATACCGGGGAGCTGTTTTTT. Encoded protein: CASSSGTGDTGELFF. Together with reference TRBV5-4 and TRBJ2-2, the CDR3 gives the full variable domain: ETGVTQSPTHLIKTRGQQVTLRCSSQSGHNTVSWYQQALGQGPQFIFQYYREEENGRGNFPPRFSGLQFPNYSSELNVNALELDDSALYLCASSSGTGDTGELFFGEGSRLTVL.

This clonotype was detected only a few times. J is TRBJ1-2 and V is TRBV19; D unresolved. Germline V gene sequence: CDR1 LNHDA, CDR2 SQIVND (reference sequence). The CDR3 extends over 11 amino acids. The CDR3 protein is CAAGRNYGYTF. In DNA form, the CDR3 reads TGTGCTGCGGGGAGGAACTATGGCTACACCTTC.

This clonotype was recorded many times. This sequence joins TRBV9 and TRBJ2-4; D uncertain. This CDR3 is built from 17 residues. Germline CDR1 SGDLS, CDR2 YYNGEE. V was clipped by 5 bases and J by 0 bases, with 18 bases between them. This CDR3 is CASRLIVDAAAKNIQYF. CDR3 in DNA: TGTGCCAGCAGGCTTATCGTTGACGCAGCAGCCAAAAACATTCAGTACTTC.

This clonotype was recorded at least ten times. V is TRBV5-1 and J is TRBJ1-1; perhaps TRBD1 as D (6 bases). Germline V gives CDR1 SGHRS, CDR2 YFSETQ. The CDR3 contains 13 residues. V dropped 2 bases and J dropped 6 bases, with 11 bases sitting between them. CDR3 bases: TGCGCCAGCAGCTTACAGGGTGACTCTGAAGCTTTCTTT. As protein: CASSLQGDSEAFF.

This clonotype has a count of ten or more. The V call is TRBV7-3, the J call TRBJ2-1, with TRBD2 identical over 9 bases. The V segment lost 2 bases and the J segment 7 bases; nucleotides outside the gene matches: 12. The CDR3 spans 17 residues. Germline V gene sequence: CDR1 SGHTA, CDR2 FQGTGA. The CDR3 DNA is TGTGCCAGCAGCTTAGGTTCGGCGGGGGGGCCTCCTAATGAGCAGTTCTTC. As protein: CASSLGSAGGPPNEQFF.

There are a few counts of this clonotype. The chain couples TRBV12-3 or TRBV12-4 to TRBJ1-1; weak D call: TRBD1 (5 bases). CDR3 size: 13 residues. V was cut by 6 bases and J by 4 bases, with 12 bases left in between. The CDR3 is CASSHRGGTEAFF. In DNA form, the CDR3 reads TGTGCCAGCAGCCACCGGGGGGGCACTGAAGCTTTCTTT.

The chain uses TRBV12-3 or TRBV12-4 and TRBJ2-5; 16 nucleotides agree with TRBD2. CDR3 length: 17 residues. J was trimmed by 3 bases and V by 5 bases; bases with no gene match: 6. Here the CDR3 DNA reads TGTGCCAGCAGTCCCGGGACTAGCGGGGGGGCAAAAGAGACCCAGTACTTC. It translates to CASSPGTSGGAKETQYF.

This clonotype was counted at least ten times. The CDR3, as DNA: TGTGCCAGCAGTTTAGCGGGGACTGAAGCTTTCTTT. Its protein product is CASSLAGTEAFF. J is TRBJ1-1 and V is TRBV12-3 or TRBV12-4; D remains unclear. This CDR3 contains 12 residues. V gave up 0 bases and J gave up 5 bases, with 4 bases separating them.

This clonotype was detected a few times. The chain uses TRBV7-9 and TRBJ1-2; D perhaps matches TRBD1 (6 bases). The CDR3 extends over 13 amino acids. The V end was cut by 5 bases, the J end by 8 bases, with 15 bases between. Germline-derived CDR1 and CDR2 are SEHNR and FQNEAQ (reference sequence). Here the CDR3 DNA reads TGTGCCAGCAGCGCTAACAGGGTTCAAGGCTACACCTTC. This encodes CASSANRVQGYTF.

The J gene is TRBJ1-5, the V gene TRBV11-2, with TRBD1 identical over 7 bases. After removal of 3 bases from V and 0 bases from J, the junction contained 2 bases not matched to a gene. Germline lookup yields CDR1 SGHAT and CDR2 FQNNGV. The CDR3 is 15 residues long. CDR3 DNA: TGTGCCAGCAGCTTGACAGGGATTAGCAATCAGCCCCAGCATTTT. This sequence encodes CASSLTGISNQPQHF.

This clonotype was counted between two and nine times. V usage is TRBV3-1 and J usage is TRBJ2-1; D is unclear. Trimming pared 3 bases from V and 7 bases from J, leaving 7 bases between. The CDR3 spans 12 residues. Per germline, CDR1 LGHDT and CDR2 YNNKEL (reference sequence). CDR3 nucleotides: TGTGCCAGCAGCCATATGAGAAATGAGCAGTTCTTC. This sequence encodes CASSHMRNEQFF.